These 9 T cell receptor beta chains came from one sample sequenced in a study of early stage breast cancer tumors. The repertoire was sequenced with immunoSEQ multiplex PCR; TCRdb's copy has only in-frame clones and lacks some. The profile shows 30,000 or so clones, almost 75% of them singletons. The sample was blood. The receptors here all came from a person aged 35-49 years with breast cancer.

This rearrangement joins TRBV5-1 to TRBJ2-7, with 10 bases aligning to TRBD1. V was clipped by 0 bases and J by 6 bases; unmatched bases: 18. From germline, CDR1 is SGHRS and CDR2 YFSETQ. This CDR3 has 19 residues. The CDR3 DNA reads TGCGCCAGCAGCTTGGTATTGAGGACAGGGGGTGCGGGAGTAACCGAGCAGTACTTC. As protein: CASSLVLRTGGAGVTEQYF.

The sample holds a few counts of this clone. The genes are TRBV9 and TRBJ2-3, with 8 bases matching TRBD2. This CDR3 region has 15 residues. V shed 0 bases and J 4 bases; nucleotides not matched to a gene: 4. Looked up from germline, CDR1 is SGDLS and CDR2 is YYNGEE. The DNA for the CDR3 is TGTGCCAGCAGCGTAGTGGGAGCGGGAGCAGATACGCAGTATTTT. This encodes CASSVVGAGADTQYF.

This chain connects TRBV9 to TRBJ2-3; 8 nucleotides agree with TRBD2. Per the germline V gene, CDR1 is SGDLS and CDR2 is YYNGEE. Trimming at V came to 0 bases and at J to 3 bases, leaving 9 bases not matched to a gene. This CDR3 contains 17 residues. CDR3 protein: CASSVGSSGSPTDTQYF. The CDR3, as DNA: TGTGCCAGCAGCGTAGGATCGAGCGGGAGCCCTACAGATACGCAGTATTTT. Full variable domain (remainder filled in from reference TRBV9 and TRBJ2-3): DSGVTQTPKHLITATGQRVTLRCSPRSGDLSVYWYQQSLDQGLQFLIQYYNGEERAKGNILERFSAQQFPDLHSELNLSSLELGDSALYFCASSVGSSGSPTDTQYFGPGTRLTVL.

This clone occurred once. J is TRBJ2-7 and V is TRBV30; D gene unclear. The V end lost 0 bases, the J end lost 7 bases, and 10 bases lay between the germline ends. Germline CDR1 reads GTSNPN; CDR2 reads SVGIG (reference sequence). The CDR3 extends over 12 amino acids. The CDR3 here is CAWSVNGLEQYF. Written as DNA, the CDR3 is TGTGCCTGGAGTGTAAATGGTCTGGAGCAGTACTTC.

This rearrangement joins TRBV30 to TRBJ2-7; 11 bases align to TRBD2. The CDR3 is 15 residues long. The V and J ends lost 5 bases and 2 bases, in that order; junction bases with no gene match: 8. Germline V CDR1 and CDR2: GTSNPN, SVGIG (reference sequence). The CDR3 region has the DNA TGTGCCTGGGCGGGGACTAGCGGAGCCCCCTACGAGCAGTACTTC. The encoded protein is CAWAGTSGAPYEQYF.

This clone is a singleton in its sample. The chain uses TRBV18 and TRBJ1-1; D unclear. CDR1 is KGHSH and CDR2 is LQKENI in the germline V gene. This CDR3 contains 12 residues. Trimming took 1 base from V and 8 from J, leaving 8 bases between them. The CDR3 nucleotides read TGTGCCAGCTCACCACGTTCGGGGGAAGCTTTCTTT. It translates to CASSPRSGEAFF.

This chain joins TRBV30 and TRBJ1-1; D remains ambiguous. CDR1 and CDR2 from the germline V gene are GTSNPN and SVGIG (reference sequence). The V gene lost 0 bases and the J gene lost 1 base, with 9 bases spanning the gap. The CDR3 covers 14 residues. For the CDR3, the DNA is TGTGCCTGGAGTGTACTTGCCAGGAACACTGAAGCTTTCTTT. The encoded protein is CAWSVLARNTEAFF.

This clone was counted between two and nine times. V is TRBV7-2 and J is TRBJ1-2, with 10 bases that match TRBD1. The CDR3 is made up of 14 amino acids. The J segment lost 4 bases and the V segment lost 5 bases, leaving 4 bases of the junction unmatched. CDR1 and CDR2 from the germline V gene are SGHTA and FQGNSA. CDR3 sequence reads: CASSPDRGPYGYTF. The CDR3 nucleotides read TGTGCCAGCAGCCCCGACAGGGGGCCCTATGGCTACACCTTC.

V is TRBV15 and J is TRBJ1-2; tentative D call: TRBD1 (6 bases). Trimming cost V 0 bases and J 4 bases, with 15 bases left between them. The CDR3 is 16 residues long. The V gene's germline CDR1 is LNHNV and CDR2 YYDKDF (reference sequence). In DNA form, the CDR3 reads TGTGCCACCAGCAGAGATCGGTGGCAGGGGCCCTATGGCTACACCTTC. This translates into CATSRDRWQGPYGYTF.